The next 7 T cell receptor beta chains were all read from a single sample in a study of cytomegalovirus exposure and HLA in healthy donors (dated by TCRdb to the late 2010s). Libraries were prepared through the immunoSEQ multiplex PCR assay. For the multiplex PCR, a mixture combining 60 forward primers for TCR Vbeta segments and 13 reverse primers for TCR Jbeta segments was used. Entries here come from immuneACCESS through TCRdb and include only in-frame sequences with V and J called. Some clones fail to appear in such tables; in the studies checked, an unresolved V gene covers under half of the shortfall, and the cause of the remainder is unknown. A total of about 180,000 clones appear in this sample, roughly three quarters of them only once. The biggest ten clones account for 2.5% to 3.5% of the sample. Sequenced input: PBMCs. These receptors were obtained from a woman aged 50 to 60 in good health and CMV-seropositive.

This clone was picked up a small number of times. The chain combines TRBV10-3 with TRBJ2-7; D might be TRBD1 (6 bases). Germline assignment: CDR1 ENHRY and CDR2 SYGVKD. V dropped 6 bases and J dropped 2 bases, with 11 bases sitting between them. The CDR3 length is 13 residues. This CDR3 reads CAIRAGAPYEQYF. In nucleotides, the CDR3 is TGTGCCATCAGAGCAGGGGCCCCCTACGAGCAGTACTTC.

The chain carries TRBV27 and TRBJ2-7; 13 positions match TRBD2. The CDR3 extends over 15 amino acids. Germline V gene sequence: CDR1 MNHEY, CDR2 SMNVEV (reference sequence). The junction had 5 bases not matched to a gene; V was cut back by 5 bases and J by 4 bases. The chain's CDR3 is CASSRTSGSGYEQYF. The CDR3 DNA reads TGTGCCAGCAGTCGGACTAGCGGGAGTGGTTACGAGCAGTACTTC.

The count of this clone is one. The chain joins TRBV4-3 to TRBJ2-3, with 9 bases that match TRBD2. Trimming at V came to 1 base and at J to 1 base, leaving 12 bases not matched to a gene. The CDR3 spans 19 residues. The V gene's germline CDR1 is LGHNA and CDR2 YSLEER. The chain's CDR3 is CASSQGIRWREGRTDTQYF. For the CDR3, the DNA is TGCGCCAGCAGCCAAGGGATCCGGTGGCGGGAGGGCCGCACAGATACGCAGTATTTT.

V usage is TRBV18 and J usage is TRBJ2-2; D remains unclear. The CDR3 is 13 amino acids. With 3 bases removed from V and 6 bases from J, the gap between germline ends came to 8 bases. Germline V gene data show CDR1 as KGHSH and CDR2 as LQKENI. The CDR3 sequence is CASSPTVSGELFF. In DNA form, the CDR3 reads TGTGCCAGCTCACCTACAGTTTCCGGGGAGCTGTTTTTT. Based on the CDR3 plus reference TRBV18 and TRBJ2-2, the full variable domain is NAGVMQNPRHLVRRRGQEARLRCSPMKGHSHVYWYRQLPEEGLKFMVYLQKENIIDESGMPKERFSAEFPKEGPSILRIQQVVRGDSAAYFCASSPTVSGELFFGEGSRLTVL.

The table lists this clone with a count of one. CDR3 sequence (DNA): TGTGCCAGCAGCTTAGGGACAGCAGCTAACTATGGCTACACCTTC. It is translated as CASSLGTAANYGYTF. The genes are TRBV7-2 and TRBJ1-2; tentative D call: TRBD1 (6 bases). Germline lookup yields CDR1 SGHTA and CDR2 FQGNSA. The CDR3 sequence is 15 residues long. Trimming stripped 1 base from V and 0 bases from J, with 9 bases between.

The chain is built from TRBV2 and TRBJ1-1; 8 nucleotides match TRBD1. Germline CDR1 SNHLY, CDR2 FYNNEI. The CDR3 loop spans 15 amino acids. Trimming removed 6 bases from V and 1 base from J; junction bases left unmatched: 7. The CDR3 nucleotides are TGTGCCAGCAGGGCCGGGACAGGAAGGAACACTGAAGCTTTCTTT. This encodes CASRAGTGRNTEAFF.

V gene TRBV30 combines with J gene TRBJ1-6; no clear D gene. The CDR3 sequence is 15 residues long. V lost 0 bases and J lost 6, with 12 bases in between. Germline V gene lookup returns CDR1 GTSNPN and CDR2 SVGIG (reference sequence). CDR3 in amino acids: CAWSVFGVRNSPLHF. CDR3 in DNA: TGTGCCTGGAGTGTGTTCGGGGTCCGTAATTCACCCCTCCACTTT.